This section outlines one T cell receptor beta chain sequence together with its context. Its antigen is unidentified. The data are from a study of cytomegalovirus exposure and HLA in healthy donors. Study-wide results and caveats: A link between a missense DCLRE1C variant and TCR beta V- and J-gene trimming emerged from a later analysis. Clonal expansion was found to be greater in HLA-associated TCR beta chains than in equally common others in a later analysis. There were reportedly fewer N-insertions in an Asian-associated ancestry cluster than the roughly 670-donor mean, in a later analysis. TCR beta sequences reportedly predicted most subjects' HLA-A and HLA-B alleles accurately.

Germline CDR1 reads SGHDT; CDR2 reads YYEEEE. This CDR3 region has 14 residues. The V and J ends lost 0 bases and 4 bases respectively, with 11 bases between them. Primers for the PCR totalled 60 Vbeta and 13 Jbeta. Measured with immunoSEQ multiplex PCR; TCRdb has only the in-frame clones, and not every one. This sample yields roughly 71,000 clones, of which roughly 80% are seen a single time; about 3% belongs to the top ten. The origin of this receptor is a girl under 18 in good health and CMV-seropositive. The rearrangement uses TRBV5-6 and TRBJ2-7; D is possibly TRBD1 (6 bases). Input material: PBMCs. The CDR3 DNA is TGTGCCAGCAGCTTGGGGACAGATACGTACGAGCAGTACTTC. Its translation is CASSLGTDTYEQYF.